These T cell receptor beta chains were read from a single sample in a study of T cell repertoires in cytomegalovirus infection. No cognate antigen is known for these TCRs. From the reads, TCRdb called clonotypes with MiXCR, one entry per CDR3 protein. The sample includes about 340,000 distinct CDR3 sequences, under 35% of them seen just once. This sample comprised cultured PBMCs, obtained from culture after CMV antigen stimulation. The receptors derive from a human donor in good health (CMV status not recorded). Some clones in this sample may be carry-over from other donors' samples. Each CDR3 is given with its conserved first and last residue. Each record gives: D gene, clone size, J gene, V gene, CDR3 DNA, CDR3 protein. A D gene is named only where the DNA matches it firmly. A clone size is listed for some rows: how often the clone was seen (once, few, many), or a class if it is expanded.

>TRBD1|.|TRBJ2-1|TRBV12-3/TRBV12-4
TGTGCCAGCAGTTTAGGGACAGGTGGAGGATACAATGAGCAGTTCTTC
CASSLGTGGGYNEQFF
>TRBD1|.|TRBJ2-7|TRBV20-1
TGCAGTGCTAGCCGCCGGGACAGCTCCTACGAGCAGTACTTC
CSASRRDSSYEQYF
>.|.|TRBJ2-3|TRBV5-1
TGCGCCAGCCGCCTAGTAGCCCACACAGATACGCAGTATTTT
CASRLVAHTDTQYF
>TRBD2|few|TRBJ2-3|TRBV28
TGTGCCAGCATGGCGGAGGGACTAGCGGGAGTAGATACGCAGTATTTT
CASMAEGLAGVDTQYF
>TRBD2|many|TRBJ2-7|TRBV12-3/TRBV12-4
TGTGCCAGCATCCTAGGGGAGGGGCTCATCTTCGAGCAGTACTTC
CASILGEGLIFEQYF
>.|few|TRBJ1-2|TRBV7-8
TGTGCCAGCAGCGCCGACAGAAACTATGGCTACACCTTC
CASSADRNYGYTF
>TRBD1|few|TRBJ2-3|TRBV2
TGTGCCAGCAGTTTTCCGGGGACAGCCACAGATACGCAGTATTTT
CASSFPGTATDTQYF
>.|.|TRBJ1-2|TRBV4-1
TGCGCCAGCAGCCAAGATCCCGGGTCTATCTATGGCTACACCTTC
CASSQDPGSIYGYTF
>.|.|TRBJ1-4|TRBV12-3/TRBV12-4
TGTGCCAGCAGGGCCGGACCCGCAACTAATGAAAAACTGTTTTTT
CASRAGPATNEKLFF
>TRBD2|few|TRBJ2-1|TRBV7-3
TGTGCCAGCAGCCCGGCGGGGGGGTTAAACAATGAGCAGTTCTTC
CASSPAGGLNNEQFF
>.|.|TRBJ2-5|TRBV28
TGTGCCAGCAGTGCAAGTAGGGGGGCGCAGGAGACCCAGTACTTC
CASSASRGAQETQYF
>.|.|TRBJ2-1|TRBV28
TGTGCCAGCAGTTTAATTCGGAAAGGTGAGCAGTTCTTC
CASSLIRKGEQFF
>TRBD1|.|TRBJ1-5|TRBV19
TGTGCCAGTAGTACCGGACAGGAGTTCAATCAGCCCCAGCATTTT
CASSTGQEFNQPQHF
>.|.|TRBJ1-5|TRBV19
TGTGCCAGTAGTATCTGGGGGGATAGAAGGCCCCAGCATTTT
CASSIWGDRRPQHF
>.|few|TRBJ1-6|TRBV2
TGTGCCAGCAGAGACGCCGTACAGGGAGGGGGATCACCCCTCCACTTT
CASRDAVQGGGSPLHF
>TRBD1|few|TRBJ1-5|TRBV6-1
TGTGCCAGCAGTGAAGCGCAGGGGGGTTTCAATCAGCCCCAGCATTTT
CASSEAQGGFNQPQHF
>TRBD1|.|TRBJ1-1|TRBV7-1
TGTGCCAGCAGCCGGGGACAGGGACAGGGGGCGAGAGCTTTCTTT
CASSRGQGQGARAFF
>.|few|TRBJ2-7|TRBV7-2
TGTGCCAGCAGCTTAAGGGGGGGTCAACTAATTCAGCAGTACTTC
CASSLRGGQLIQQYF
>.|.|TRBJ2-1|TRBV11-3
TGTGCCAGCGCGCGGGACCCCTCCTACAATGAGCAGTTCTTC
CASARDPSYNEQFF
>.|.|TRBJ2-3|TRBV11-2
TGTGCCAGCAGCTTATCGACAGGAGATACGCAGTATTTT
CASSLSTGDTQYF
>.|few|TRBJ2-1|TRBV4-1
TGCGCCAGCAGCCAAAACAGCAATGAGCAGTTCTTC
CASSQNSNEQFF
>.|.|TRBJ2-1|TRBV20-1
TGCAGTGCTAGAGACTTTGCAGGGATGGATGAGCAGTTCTTC
CSARDFAGMDEQFF
>TRBD2|few|TRBJ2-1|TRBV24-1
TGTGCCACCAGTGACCGCTCCACGGCCCCTCGTCAGCGGGAGGGCCAGGATGAGCAGTTCTTC
CATSDRSTAPRQREGQDEQFF
>TRBD2|few|TRBJ2-5|TRBV7-9
TGTGCCAGCAGCCTCTGGACTAGCGGAAAAGAGACCCAGTACTTC
CASSLWTSGKETQYF
>.|few|TRBJ2-1|TRBV20-1
TGCAGTGCTAAAGACAGCAACTTAAAGGATCCCTACAATGAGCAGTTCTTC
CSAKDSNLKDPYNEQFF
>.|.|TRBJ2-2|TRBV7-3
TGTGCCAGCAGCTCGGGACCCACTCCCCCCGGGGAGCTGTTTTTT
CASSSGPTPPGELFF
>.|many|TRBJ1-5|TRBV7-8
TGTGCCAGCAGCCTTGGACAGCTAAATAGCAATCAGCCCCAGCATTTT
CASSLGQLNSNQPQHF
>.|few|TRBJ1-3|TRBV7-9
TGTGCCAGCAGCCTGGGAGGGTTTGGAAACACCATATATTTT
CASSLGGFGNTIYF
>.|few|TRBJ2-7|TRBV7-2
TGTGCCAGCAGCGCAAACCCGGGGTCGCTCAACGAGCAGTACTTC
CASSANPGSLNEQYF
>.|.|TRBJ2-7|TRBV28
TGTGCCAGCAGTTTGGTGACCGAATCGACCTACTCCTACGAGCAGTACTTC
CASSLVTESTYSYEQYF
>TRBD1|many|TRBJ1-1|TRBV7-6
TGTGCCAGCAGCCTTTTAGGGACAGGGGACACTGAAGCTTTCTTT
CASSLLGTGDTEAFF
>.|many|TRBJ1-6|TRBV3-1
TGTGCCAGCAGCCAAAGCGGGAGGAATTCACCCCTCCACTTT
CASSQSGRNSPLHF
>.|.|TRBJ1-2|TRBV12-3/TRBV12-4
TGTGCCAGCAGTCCCGCTGCGTATGGCTACACCTTC
CASSPAAYGYTF
>TRBD1|.|TRBJ2-1|TRBV24-1
TGTGCCACCAGTGACCTCGGGACAGGTCGTAACAATGAGCAGTTCTTC
CATSDLGTGRNNEQFF
>.|.|TRBJ2-1|TRBV7-8
TGTGCCAGCCGCAATAGGCCGGGGAAGGCGTACAATGAGCAGTTCTTC
CASRNRPGKAYNEQFF
>.|.|TRBJ1-1|TRBV7-3
TGTGCCAGCAGCCAAGGGGGACCTGAAGCTTTCTTT
CASSQGGPEAFF
>TRBD2|many|TRBJ2-3|TRBV7-2
TGTGCCAGCAGCTCCCCGGGACTAGCGCTACCCGGAGGGGATACGCAGTATTTT
CASSSPGLALPGGDTQYF
>.|.|TRBJ1-1|TRBV7-3
TGTGCCAGCAGTCGAACACTTGATGACACTGAAGCTTTCTTT
CASSRTLDDTEAFF
>.|few|TRBJ2-3|TRBV19
TGTGCCAGTAGCGAAACACACCGAGATACGCAGTATTTT
CASSETHRDTQYF